The present T cell receptor beta chain was sequenced within a study of long-term antiretroviral therapy in people with HIV. Researchers ran immunoSEQ v3.0 at survey level. Clones were read by immunoSEQ multiplex PCR, and TCRdb kept only the in-frame ones, dropping some. The sample includes almost 30,000 clones, 70% to 90% seen only once; the top ten take approximately 8.3%. Study-level findings and limits: Pre-ART clonal expansions dominated every time point's repertoire. HIV repertoires covered narrower CDR3 length ranges than controls did. Unavailable data included ART adherence, viral resistance and therapy changes (switches in treatment).

Concerning this clone itself: Its antigen is undetermined.

Only United States sites treated participants with HIV. The source is a man over 45 with HIV. The material was unsorted PBMCs, obtained 3.2 years before starting antiretroviral therapy.

CDR3 DNA: TGTGCCAGCAGTTGGGGAGTGAACACTGAAGCTTTCTTT. Translated, it gives CASSWGVNTEAFF. V is TRBV27 and J is TRBJ1-1; no firm D call. Trimming stripped 4 bases from V and 0 bases from J, with 6 bases between. The CDR3 covers 13 residues. The germline V gene encodes CDR1 MNHEY and CDR2 SMNVEV (reference sequence).